These T cell receptor beta chains were read from a single sample in a study of cytomegalovirus exposure and HLA in healthy donors. Data came from immunoSEQ multiplex PCR; TCRdb stores just in-frame clones and leaves some out. Of some 170,000 clones in the sample, 80% are singletons; the top ten hold roughly 10%. The specimen sequenced was PBMCs. Receptors were obtained from a young man in good health and CMV-seropositive. CDR3s include the opening cysteine and the closing phenylalanine or tryptophan. The D gene is left open where the match is weak. Clone size is not always given. Where it is, it says once, few, many or a class for expanded clones.

J: TRBJ1-2; D: -; V: TRBV6-5; size: -; DNA: TGTGCCAGCAGTTGGGGGGGGGACTACACCTTC; CDR3: CASSWGGDYTF
J: TRBJ2-5; D: -; V: TRBV6-1; size: -; DNA: TGTGCCAGCGGGTTGGGTTTCGAGGGAGAGACCCAGTACTTC; CDR3: CASGLGFEGETQYF
J: TRBJ2-3; D: -; V: TRBV5-1; size: few; DNA: TGCGCCAGCAACGAGGTTACTAGCACAGATACGCAGTATTTT; CDR3: CASNEVTSTDTQYF
J: TRBJ2-1; D: -; V: TRBV11-2; size: -; DNA: TGTGCCAGCAACCTAAATGGGGGGAGCGACTCCTACAATGAGCAGTTCTTC; CDR3: CASNLNGGSDSYNEQFF
J: TRBJ1-2; D: -; V: TRBV19; size: -; DNA: TGTGCCAGTCGGTCCGGCTATGGCTACACCTTC; CDR3: CASRSGYGYTF
J: TRBJ1-4; D: -; V: TRBV4-1; size: few; DNA: TGCGCCAGCAGCCAAGATCTGGGAGTCGTCCCAGAAAAACTGTTTTTT; CDR3: CASSQDLGVVPEKLFF
J: TRBJ2-3; D: -; V: TRBV29-1; size: -; DNA: TGCAGCGCCGCAACAGGGTTTGGCACAGATACGCAGTATTTT; CDR3: CSAATGFGTDTQYF
J: TRBJ2-2; D: TRBD2; V: TRBV4-1; size: -; DNA: TGCGCCAGCAGCCAAGCGGGGGGACCGCTTGGGGAGCTGTTTTTT; CDR3: CASSQAGGPLGELFF
J: TRBJ2-2; D: -; V: TRBV9; size: -; DNA: TGTGCCAGCAGCGGGACGGACAGCCTGGACACCGGGGAGCTGTTTTTT; CDR3: CASSGTDSLDTGELFF
J: TRBJ2-7; D: -; V: TRBV28; size: -; DNA: TGTGCCAGCAGTAACATCTACGAGCAGTACTTC; CDR3: CASSNIYEQYF
J: TRBJ1-1; D: TRBD1; V: TRBV7-9; size: few; DNA: TGTGCCAGCAGCCCCAGGGGGCCGAACACTGAAGCTTTCTTT; CDR3: CASSPRGPNTEAFF
J: TRBJ2-5; D: TRBD2; V: TRBV5-1; size: once; DNA: TGCGCCAGCAGCTTGACCCGGGCTAGCGGTGCCCAAGAGACCCAGTACTTC; CDR3: CASSLTRASGAQETQYF
J: TRBJ1-1; D: TRBD1; V: TRBV7-9; size: -; DNA: TGTGCCAGCAGCCCCGGGACAGGGGCTCTCTTAACTGAAGCTTTCTTT; CDR3: CASSPGTGALLTEAFF
J: TRBJ1-5; D: -; V: TRBV19; size: -; DNA: TGTGCCAGTACCGGGGATCAGGTCTATCAGCCCCAGCATTTT; CDR3: CASTGDQVYQPQHF
J: TRBJ2-1; D: TRBD1; V: TRBV4-3; size: once; DNA: TGCGCCAGCAGCCAAGACGACAGGGGCGATGAGCAGTTCTTC; CDR3: CASSQDDRGDEQFF
J: TRBJ2-7; D: TRBD2; V: TRBV30; size: -; DNA: TGTGCCTGGAGCAGACTAGCGGGAGTTTCAGAGCAGTACTTC; CDR3: CAWSRLAGVSEQYF